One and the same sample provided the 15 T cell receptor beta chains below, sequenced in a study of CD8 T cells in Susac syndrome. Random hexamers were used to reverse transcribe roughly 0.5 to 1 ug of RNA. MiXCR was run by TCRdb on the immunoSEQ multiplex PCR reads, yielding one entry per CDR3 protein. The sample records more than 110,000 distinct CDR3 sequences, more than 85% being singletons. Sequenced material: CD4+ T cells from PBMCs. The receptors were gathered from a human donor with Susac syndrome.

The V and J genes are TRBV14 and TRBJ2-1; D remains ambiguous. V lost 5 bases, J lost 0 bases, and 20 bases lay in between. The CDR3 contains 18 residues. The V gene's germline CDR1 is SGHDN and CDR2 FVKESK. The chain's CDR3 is CASSDRTSSLSSYNEQFF. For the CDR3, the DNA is TGTGCCAGCAGCGACCGGACCAGCAGCCTGAGCTCCTACAATGAGCAGTTCTTC.

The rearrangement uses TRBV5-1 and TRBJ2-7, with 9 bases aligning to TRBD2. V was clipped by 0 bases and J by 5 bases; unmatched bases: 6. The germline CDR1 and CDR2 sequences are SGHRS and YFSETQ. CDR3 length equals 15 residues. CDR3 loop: CASSLDASGVNEQYF. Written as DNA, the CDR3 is TGCGCCAGCAGCTTGGATGCTAGCGGGGTGAACGAGCAGTACTTC.

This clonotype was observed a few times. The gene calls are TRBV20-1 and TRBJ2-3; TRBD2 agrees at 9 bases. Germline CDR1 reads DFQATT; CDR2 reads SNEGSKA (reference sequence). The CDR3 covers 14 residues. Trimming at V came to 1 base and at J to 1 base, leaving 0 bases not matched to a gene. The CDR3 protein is CSARASGGTDTQYF. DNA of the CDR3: TGCAGTGCTAGAGCTAGCGGGGGCACAGATACGCAGTATTTT.

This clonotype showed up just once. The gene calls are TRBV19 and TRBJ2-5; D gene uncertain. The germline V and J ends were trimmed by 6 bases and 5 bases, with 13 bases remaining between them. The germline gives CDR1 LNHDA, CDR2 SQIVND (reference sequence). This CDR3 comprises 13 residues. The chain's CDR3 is CASSDMVLETQYF. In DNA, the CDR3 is TGTGCCAGTAGCGATATGGTTCTGGAGACCCAGTACTTC.

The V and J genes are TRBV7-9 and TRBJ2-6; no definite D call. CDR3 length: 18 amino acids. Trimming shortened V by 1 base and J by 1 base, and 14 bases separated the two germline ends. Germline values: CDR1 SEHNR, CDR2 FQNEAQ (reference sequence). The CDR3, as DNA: TGTGCCAGCAGCTTAGGTGCGGCCAGACCATCTGGGGCCAACGTCCTGACTTTC. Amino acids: CASSLGAARPSGANVLTF. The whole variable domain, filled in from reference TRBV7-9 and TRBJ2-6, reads DTGVSQNPRHKITKRGQNVTFRCDPISEHNRLYWYRQTLGQGPEFLTYFQNEAQLEKSRLLSDRFSAERPKGSFSTLEIQRTEQGDSAMYLCASSLGAARPSGANVLTFGAGSRLTVL.

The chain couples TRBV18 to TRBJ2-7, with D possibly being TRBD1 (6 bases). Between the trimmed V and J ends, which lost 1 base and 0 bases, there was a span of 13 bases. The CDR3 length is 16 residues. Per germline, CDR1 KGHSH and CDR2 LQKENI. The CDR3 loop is CASSPLGVGGSYEQYF. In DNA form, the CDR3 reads TGTGCCAGCTCACCACTGGGCGTAGGGGGCTCCTACGAGCAGTACTTC.

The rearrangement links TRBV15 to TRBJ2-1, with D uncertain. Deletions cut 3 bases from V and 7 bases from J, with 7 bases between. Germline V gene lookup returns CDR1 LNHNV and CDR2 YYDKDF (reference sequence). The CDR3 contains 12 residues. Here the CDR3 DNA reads TGTGCCACCAGCAGTTTGCTGAATGAGCAGTTCTTC. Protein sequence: CATSSLLNEQFF.

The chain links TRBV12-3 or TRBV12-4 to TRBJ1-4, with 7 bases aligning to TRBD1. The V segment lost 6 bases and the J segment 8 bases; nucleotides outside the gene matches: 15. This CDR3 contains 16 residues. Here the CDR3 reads CASSHNNPGGGEKLFF. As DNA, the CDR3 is TGTGCCAGCAGCCATAACAACCCCGGAGGGGGCGAAAAACTGTTTTTT.

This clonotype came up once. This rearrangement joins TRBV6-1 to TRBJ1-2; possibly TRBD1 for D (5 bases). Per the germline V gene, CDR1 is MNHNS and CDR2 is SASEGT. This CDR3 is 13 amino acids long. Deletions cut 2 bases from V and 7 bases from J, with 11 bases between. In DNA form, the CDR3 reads TGTGCCAGCAGTGAACAGGGTACCGGTGGCTACACCTTC. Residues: CASSEQGTGGYTF.

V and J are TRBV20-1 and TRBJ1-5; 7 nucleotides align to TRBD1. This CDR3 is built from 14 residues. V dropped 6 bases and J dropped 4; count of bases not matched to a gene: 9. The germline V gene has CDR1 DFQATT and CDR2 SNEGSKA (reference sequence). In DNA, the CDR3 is TGCAGTGCCCTCCTCGCAGGGGGTAATCAGCCCCAGCATTTT. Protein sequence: CSALLAGGNQPQHF.

The CDR3 protein is CASSHRSDTQYF. CDR3 DNA: TGTGCCAGCAGCCATAGATCGGATACGCAGTATTTT. The gene calls are TRBV14 and TRBJ2-3, with D hard to call. Germline assignment: CDR1 SGHDN and CDR2 FVKESK. V lost 3 bases and J 6 bases, leaving 7 bases between the germline ends. The CDR3 contains 12 residues.

The CDR3: CASSLTGHNGYTF. DNA for the CDR3: TGTGCCAGCAGCCTCACAGGGCACAATGGCTACACCTTC. The chain has TRBV12-3 or TRBV12-4 and TRBJ1-2, with a weak D call TRBD1 (6 bases). V lost 6 bases to trimming and J lost 6 bases, with 14 bases between them. This CDR3 region has 13 residues.

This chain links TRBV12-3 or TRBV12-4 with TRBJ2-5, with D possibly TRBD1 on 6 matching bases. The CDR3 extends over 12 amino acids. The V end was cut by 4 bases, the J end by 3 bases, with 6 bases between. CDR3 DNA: TGTGCCAGCAGTTCAGGGGAAGAGACCCAGTACTTC. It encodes CASSSGEETQYF.

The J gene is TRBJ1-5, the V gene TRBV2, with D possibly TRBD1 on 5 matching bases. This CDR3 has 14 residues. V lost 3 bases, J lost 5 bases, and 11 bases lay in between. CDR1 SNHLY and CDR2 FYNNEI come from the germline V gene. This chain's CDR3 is CASSDGREDQPQHF. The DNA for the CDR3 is TGTGCCAGCAGTGATGGCAGGGAGGATCAGCCCCAGCATTTT.

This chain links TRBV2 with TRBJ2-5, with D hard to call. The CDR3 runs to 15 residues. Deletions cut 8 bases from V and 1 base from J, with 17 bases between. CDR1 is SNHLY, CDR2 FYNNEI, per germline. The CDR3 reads CASPLTWAGQETQYF. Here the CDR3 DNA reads TGTGCCAGCCCCCTGACCTGGGCAGGCCAAGAGACCCAGTACTTC.